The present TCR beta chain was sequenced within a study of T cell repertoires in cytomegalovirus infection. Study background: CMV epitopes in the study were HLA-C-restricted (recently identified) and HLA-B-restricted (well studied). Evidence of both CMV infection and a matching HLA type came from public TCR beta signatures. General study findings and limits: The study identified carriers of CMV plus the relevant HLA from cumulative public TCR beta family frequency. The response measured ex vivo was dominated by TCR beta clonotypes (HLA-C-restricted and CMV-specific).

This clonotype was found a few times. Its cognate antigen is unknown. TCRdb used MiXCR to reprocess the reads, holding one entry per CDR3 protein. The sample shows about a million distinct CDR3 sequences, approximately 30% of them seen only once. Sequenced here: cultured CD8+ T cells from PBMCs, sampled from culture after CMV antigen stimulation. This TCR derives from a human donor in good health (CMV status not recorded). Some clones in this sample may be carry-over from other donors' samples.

DNA of the CDR3: TGTGCCAGCAGTTCCCCCTACGGGACCGACAATGAGCAGTTCTTC. Protein: CASSSPYGTDNEQFF. The rearrangement joins TRBV27 to TRBJ2-1; D could derive from TRBD1 or TRBD2 (5 bases each). This CDR3 contains 15 residues. V was pared by 4 bases and J by 5 bases, with 15 bases between. Germline loops: CDR1 MNHEY, CDR2 SMNVEV (reference sequence).